The clone carrying this T cell receptor (beta chain) was counted a few times. Its antigen remains unidentified. These data originate in a study of beta chain features in type 1 diabetes. Overall study results and limits: Moderate but significant shortening of TCRB CDR3s was recorded in all four CD4+ subsets from Type 1 diabetes patients.

As every portion of the isolated RNA was reverse transcribed, the sequencing read expressed TCRB transcripts. Data came from immunoSEQ multiplex PCR; TCRdb stores just in-frame clones and leaves some out. The table shows 390,000 or so clones, with 11% to 15% occurring only once. Germline V gives CDR1 SEHNR, CDR2 FQNEAQ (reference sequence). This CDR3 has 15 residues. Trimming stripped 6 bases from V and 7 bases from J, with 21 bases between. Using CD45RO/CCR7/CD25/CD127/CD95/CD27, CD4+ naive, central memory, regulatory and stem cell-like memory cells were sorted. The sample consisted of naive CD4+ T cells from blood. The V and J genes are TRBV7-9 and TRBJ1-2, with D maybe TRBD1 (6 bases). The origin of this receptor is a man in his thirties or forties in good health. CDR3 amino acids: CASSDSNRATFGYTF. The CDR3 bases are TGTGCCAGCAGTGACTCCAACAGGGCTACTTTTGGCTACACCTTC.